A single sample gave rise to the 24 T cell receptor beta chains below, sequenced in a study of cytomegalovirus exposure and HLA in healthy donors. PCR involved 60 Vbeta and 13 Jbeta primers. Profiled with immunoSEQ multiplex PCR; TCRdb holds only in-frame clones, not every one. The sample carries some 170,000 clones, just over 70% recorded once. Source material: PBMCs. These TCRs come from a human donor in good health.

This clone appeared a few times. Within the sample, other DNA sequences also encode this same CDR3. CDR3 sequence (DNA): TGTGCCAGCAGCTTAGCGGGAGTCACAGATACGCAGTATTTT. Translation gives CASSLAGVTDTQYF. The V call is TRBV7-2, the J call TRBJ2-3, with TRBD2 as a possible D gene (5 bases). V lost 0 bases, J lost 2 bases, and 6 bases lay in between. Germline lookup yields CDR1 SGHTA and CDR2 FQGNSA. The CDR3 length is 14 residues.

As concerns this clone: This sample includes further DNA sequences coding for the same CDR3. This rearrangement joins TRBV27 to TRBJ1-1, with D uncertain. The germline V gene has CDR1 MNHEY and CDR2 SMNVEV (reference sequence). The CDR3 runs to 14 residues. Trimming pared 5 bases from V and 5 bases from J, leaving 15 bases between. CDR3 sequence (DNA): TGTGCCAGCAGTCCCGGACTGGGGTGGACTGAAGCTTTCTTT. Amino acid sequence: CASSPGLGWTEAFF.

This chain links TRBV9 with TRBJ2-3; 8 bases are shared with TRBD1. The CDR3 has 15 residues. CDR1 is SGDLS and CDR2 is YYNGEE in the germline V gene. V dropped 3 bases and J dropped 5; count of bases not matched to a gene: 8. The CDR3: CASSGTGSDIDTQYF. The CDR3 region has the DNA TGTGCCAGCAGCGGGACAGGGTCCGACATAGATACGCAGTATTTT.

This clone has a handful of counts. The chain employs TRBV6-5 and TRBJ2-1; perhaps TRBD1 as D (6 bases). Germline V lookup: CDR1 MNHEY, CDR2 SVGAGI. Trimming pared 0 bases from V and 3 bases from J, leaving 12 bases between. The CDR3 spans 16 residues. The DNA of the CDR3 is TGTGCCAGCAGTTACTCGACGGGACACATCTACAATGAGCAGTTCTTC. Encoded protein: CASSYSTGHIYNEQFF.

CDR3 sequence reads: CASSLGVGSGGYTF. CDR3 nucleotide sequence: TGTGCCAGCAGCTTAGGGGTGGGGAGCGGTGGCTACACCTTC. The J gene is TRBJ1-2, the V gene TRBV7-9; D call uncertain. Germline CDR1 reads SEHNR; CDR2 reads FQNEAQ (reference sequence). The CDR3 has 14 residues. Trimming cost V 1 base and J 7 bases, with 13 bases left between them.

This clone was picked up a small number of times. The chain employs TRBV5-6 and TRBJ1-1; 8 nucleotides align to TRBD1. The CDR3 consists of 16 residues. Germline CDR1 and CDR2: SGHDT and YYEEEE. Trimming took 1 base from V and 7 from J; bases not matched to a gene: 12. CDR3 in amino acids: CASSLRGGRGLGEAFF. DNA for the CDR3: TGTGCCAGCAGCTTGCGTGGCGGCAGGGGGCTAGGTGAAGCTTTCTTT.

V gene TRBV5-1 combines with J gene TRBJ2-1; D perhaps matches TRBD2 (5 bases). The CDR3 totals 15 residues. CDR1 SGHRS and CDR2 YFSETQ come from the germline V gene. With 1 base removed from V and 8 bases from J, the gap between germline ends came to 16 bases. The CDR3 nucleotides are TGCGCCAGCAGCTTGACCGGGGAAGATTACGATGAGCAGTTCTTC. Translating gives CASSLTGEDYDEQFF.

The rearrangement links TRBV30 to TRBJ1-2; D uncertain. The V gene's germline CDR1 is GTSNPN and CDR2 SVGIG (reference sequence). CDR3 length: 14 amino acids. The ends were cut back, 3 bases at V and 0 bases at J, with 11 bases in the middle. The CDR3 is CAWRQVPTNYGYTF. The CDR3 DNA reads TGTGCCTGGAGGCAGGTACCGACTAACTATGGCTACACCTTC.

Here the CDR3 reads CASSLLGGVSYGYTF. CDR3 bases: TGTGCCAGCAGCTTACTTGGGGGGGTAAGCTATGGCTACACCTTC. The chain carries TRBV7-9 and TRBJ1-2; TRBD1 is a possible D gene (5 bases). This CDR3 has 15 residues. The germline V and J ends were trimmed by 2 bases and 4 bases, with 14 bases remaining between them. Germline V lookup: CDR1 SEHNR, CDR2 FQNEAQ (reference sequence).

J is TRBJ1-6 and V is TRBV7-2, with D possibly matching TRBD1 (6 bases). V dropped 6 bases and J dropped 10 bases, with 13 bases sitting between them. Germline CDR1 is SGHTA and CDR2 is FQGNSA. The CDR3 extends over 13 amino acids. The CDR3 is CASSTGRESPLHF. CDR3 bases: TGTGCCAGCAGTACAGGGCGAGAATCACCCCTCCACTTT.

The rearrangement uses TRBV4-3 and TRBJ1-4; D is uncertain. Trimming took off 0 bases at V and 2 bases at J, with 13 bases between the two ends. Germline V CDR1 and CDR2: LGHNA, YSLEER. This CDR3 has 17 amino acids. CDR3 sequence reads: CASSQDRVRITNEKLFF. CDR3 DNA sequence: TGCGCCAGCAGCCAAGATCGGGTACGCATCACTAATGAAAAACTGTTTTTT.

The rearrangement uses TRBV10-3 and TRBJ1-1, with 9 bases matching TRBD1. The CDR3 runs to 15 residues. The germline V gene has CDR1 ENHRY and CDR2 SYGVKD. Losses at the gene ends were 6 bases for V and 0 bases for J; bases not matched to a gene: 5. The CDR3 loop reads CAISKGQGLNTEAFF. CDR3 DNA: TGTGCCATCAGCAAGGGACAGGGTTTGAACACTGAAGCTTTCTTT.

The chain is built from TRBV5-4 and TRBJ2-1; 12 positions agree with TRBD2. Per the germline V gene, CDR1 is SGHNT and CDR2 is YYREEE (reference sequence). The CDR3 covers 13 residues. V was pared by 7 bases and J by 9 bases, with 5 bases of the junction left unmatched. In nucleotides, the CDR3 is TGTGCCAGCGGACTAGCGGGGAGCATTGAGCAGTTCTTC. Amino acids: CASGLAGSIEQFF.

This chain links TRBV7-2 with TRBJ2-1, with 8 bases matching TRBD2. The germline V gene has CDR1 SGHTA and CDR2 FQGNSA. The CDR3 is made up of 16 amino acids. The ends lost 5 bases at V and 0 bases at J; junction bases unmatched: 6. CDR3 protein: CASSPRGGYSYNEQFF. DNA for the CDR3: TGTGCCAGCAGCCCACGGGGGGGATACTCCTACAATGAGCAGTTCTTC.

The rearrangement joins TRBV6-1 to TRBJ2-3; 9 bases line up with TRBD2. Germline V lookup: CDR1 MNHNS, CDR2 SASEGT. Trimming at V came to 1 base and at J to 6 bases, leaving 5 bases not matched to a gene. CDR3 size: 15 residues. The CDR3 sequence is CASSEGGGASDTQYF. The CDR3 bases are TGTGCCAGCAGTGAAGGCGGGGGGGCCTCGGATACGCAGTATTTT.

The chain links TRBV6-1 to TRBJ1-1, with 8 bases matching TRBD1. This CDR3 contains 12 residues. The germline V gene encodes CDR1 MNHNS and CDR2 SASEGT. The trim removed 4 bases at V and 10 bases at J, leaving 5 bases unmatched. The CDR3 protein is CASSADRGVAFF. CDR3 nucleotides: TGTGCCAGCAGTGCCGACAGGGGAGTAGCTTTCTTT.

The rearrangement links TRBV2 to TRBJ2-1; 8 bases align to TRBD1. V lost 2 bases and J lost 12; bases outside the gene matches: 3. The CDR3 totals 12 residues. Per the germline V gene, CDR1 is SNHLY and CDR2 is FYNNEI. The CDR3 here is CASSEIGQGQFF. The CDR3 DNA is TGTGCCAGCAGTGAAATAGGACAGGGGCAGTTCTTC.

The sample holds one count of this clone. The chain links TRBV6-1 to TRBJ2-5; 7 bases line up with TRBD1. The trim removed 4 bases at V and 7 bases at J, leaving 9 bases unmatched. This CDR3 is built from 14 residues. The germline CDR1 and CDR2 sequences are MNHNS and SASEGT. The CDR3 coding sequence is TGTGCCAGCAGTGCCCGGGACAGCCCCGGGACCCAGTACTTC. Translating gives CASSARDSPGTQYF.

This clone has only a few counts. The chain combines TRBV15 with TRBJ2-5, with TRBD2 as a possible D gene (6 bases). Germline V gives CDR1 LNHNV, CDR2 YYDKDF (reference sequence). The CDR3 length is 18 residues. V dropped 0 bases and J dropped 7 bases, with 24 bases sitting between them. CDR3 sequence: CATSRDSGGTGVWGTQYF. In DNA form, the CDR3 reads TGTGCCACCAGCAGAGATTCGGGCGGGACCGGGGTTTGGGGGACCCAGTACTTC.

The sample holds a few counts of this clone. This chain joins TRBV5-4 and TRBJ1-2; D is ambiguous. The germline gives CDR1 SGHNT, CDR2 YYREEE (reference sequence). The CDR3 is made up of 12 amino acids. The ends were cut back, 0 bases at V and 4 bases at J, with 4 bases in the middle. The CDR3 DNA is TGTGCCAGCAGCTTGGCAGGCTATGGCTACACCTTC. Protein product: CASSLAGYGYTF.

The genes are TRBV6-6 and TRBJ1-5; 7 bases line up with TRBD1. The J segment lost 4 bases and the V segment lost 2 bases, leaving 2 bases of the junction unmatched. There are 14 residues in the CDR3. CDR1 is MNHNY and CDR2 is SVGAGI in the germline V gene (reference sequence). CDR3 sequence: CASSYDRVNQPQHF. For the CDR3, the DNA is TGTGCCAGCAGTTACGACAGGGTAAATCAGCCCCAGCATTTT.

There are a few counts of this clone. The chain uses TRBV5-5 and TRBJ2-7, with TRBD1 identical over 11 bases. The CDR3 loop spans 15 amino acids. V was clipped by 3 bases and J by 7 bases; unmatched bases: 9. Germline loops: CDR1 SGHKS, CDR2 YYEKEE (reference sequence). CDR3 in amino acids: CASSSGTGGYKEQYF. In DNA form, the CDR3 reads TGTGCCAGCAGCTCCGGGACAGGGGGTTATAAGGAGCAGTACTTC.

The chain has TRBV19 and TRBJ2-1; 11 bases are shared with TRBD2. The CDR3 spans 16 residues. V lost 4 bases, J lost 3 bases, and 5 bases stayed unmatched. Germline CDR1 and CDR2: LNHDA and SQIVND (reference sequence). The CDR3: CASSKRTSGFYNEQFF. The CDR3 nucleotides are TGTGCCAGTAGTAAGAGGACTAGCGGGTTCTACAATGAGCAGTTCTTC. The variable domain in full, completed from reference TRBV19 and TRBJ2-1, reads DGGITQSPKYLFRKEGQNVTLSCEQNLNHDAMYWYRQDPGQGLRLIYYSQIVNDFQKGDIAEGYSVSREKKESFPLTVTSAQKNPTAFYLCASSKRTSGFYNEQFFGPGTRLTVL.

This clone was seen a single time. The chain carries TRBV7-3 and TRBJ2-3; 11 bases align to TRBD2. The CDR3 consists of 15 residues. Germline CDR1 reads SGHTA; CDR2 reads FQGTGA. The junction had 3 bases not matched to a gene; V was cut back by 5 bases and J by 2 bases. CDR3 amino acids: CASSTGLAATDTQYF. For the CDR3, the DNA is TGTGCCAGCAGCACGGGACTAGCGGCCACAGATACGCAGTATTTT.